This TCR beta chain was recorded in a study of radiation and T cells in renal cell carcinoma. Findings and limits, study-wide: Pretreatment tumor biopsies were lacking, so baseline clonotypes are unknown. From baseline, blood top tumor clonotypes peaked at 2 weeks post-radiation.

Clones were sequenced by immunoSEQ multiplex PCR, and TCRdb holds only the in-frame ones, with some missing. The top ten clones hold around 6% of a sample with about 78,000 clones, roughly nine tenths of them seen once. The germline CDR1 and CDR2 sequences are SGHDT and YYEEEE. Trimming removed 4 bases from V and 10 bases from J, with 15 bases in between. The CDR3 totals 13 residues. Time point indicated: blood 4 weeks post-SBRT, at nephrectomy. As for treatment: 15 Gy SBRT to primary tumor, nephrectomy 4 weeks later. As regards this clone: Its antigen is unidentified.

The sequence was obtained from a woman in her sixties or seventies with renal cell carcinoma. The chain combines TRBV5-6 with TRBJ2-1; maybe TRBD1 (5 bases). This specimen consisted of blood, obtained from a patient whose treatment included radiotherapy and nephrectomy. CDR3 region: CASSQDTLREQFF. DNA of the CDR3: TGTGCCAGCAGCCAGGACACCCTCAGGGAGCAGTTCTTC. Variable domain in full (rest from reference TRBV5-6 and TRBJ2-1): DAGVTQSPTHLIKTRGQQVTLRCSPKSGHDTVSWYQQALGQGPQFIFQYYEEEERQRGNFPDRFSGHQFPNYSSELNVNALLLGDSALYLCASSQDTLREQFFGPGTRLTVL.